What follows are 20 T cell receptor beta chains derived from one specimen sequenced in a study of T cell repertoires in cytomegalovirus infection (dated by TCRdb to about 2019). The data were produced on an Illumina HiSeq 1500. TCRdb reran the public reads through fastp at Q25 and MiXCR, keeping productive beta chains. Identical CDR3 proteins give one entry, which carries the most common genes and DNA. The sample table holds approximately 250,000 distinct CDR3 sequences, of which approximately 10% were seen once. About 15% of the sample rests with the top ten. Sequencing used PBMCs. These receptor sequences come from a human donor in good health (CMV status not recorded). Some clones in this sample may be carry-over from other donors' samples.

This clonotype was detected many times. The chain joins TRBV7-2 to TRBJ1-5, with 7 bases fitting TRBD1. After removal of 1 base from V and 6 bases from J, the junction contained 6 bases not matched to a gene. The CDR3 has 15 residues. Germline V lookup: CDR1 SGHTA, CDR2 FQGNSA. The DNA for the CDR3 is TGTGCCAGCAGCTTAGACAGGGGTGTAGGTCAGCCCCAGCATTTT. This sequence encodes CASSLDRGVGQPQHF.

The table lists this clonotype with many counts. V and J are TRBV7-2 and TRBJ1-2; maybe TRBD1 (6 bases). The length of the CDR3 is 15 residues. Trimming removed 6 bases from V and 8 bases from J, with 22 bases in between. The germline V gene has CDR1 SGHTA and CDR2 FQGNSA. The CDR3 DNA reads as TGTGCCAGCAGTACTCAACAGGGATTGTCGGGAGGCTACACCTTC. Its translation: CASSTQQGLSGGYTF.

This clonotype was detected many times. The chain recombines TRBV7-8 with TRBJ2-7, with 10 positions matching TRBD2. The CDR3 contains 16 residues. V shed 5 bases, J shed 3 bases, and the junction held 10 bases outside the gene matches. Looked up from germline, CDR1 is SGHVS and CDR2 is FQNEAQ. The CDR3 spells CASSVTGTSVFYEQYF. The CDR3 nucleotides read TGTGCCAGCAGCGTGACCGGGACTAGCGTTTTCTACGAGCAGTACTTC.

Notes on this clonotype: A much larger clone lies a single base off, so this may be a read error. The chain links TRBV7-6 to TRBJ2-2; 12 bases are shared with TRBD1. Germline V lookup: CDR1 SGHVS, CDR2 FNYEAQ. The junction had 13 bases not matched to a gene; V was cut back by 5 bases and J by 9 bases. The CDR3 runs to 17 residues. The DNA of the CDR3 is TGTGCCAGCAGCGTCGGATCGGGACAGGGGGCGAACAGGGAGCTGTTTTTT. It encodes CASSVGSGQGANRELFF.

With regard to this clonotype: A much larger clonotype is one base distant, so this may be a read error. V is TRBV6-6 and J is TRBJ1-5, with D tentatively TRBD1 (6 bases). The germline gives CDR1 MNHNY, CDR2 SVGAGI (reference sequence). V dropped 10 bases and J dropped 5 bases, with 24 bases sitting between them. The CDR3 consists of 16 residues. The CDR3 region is CANRERRASGDQPQHF. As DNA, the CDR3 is TGTGCCAACAGGGAAAGGAGGGCCAGCGGGGATCAGCCCCAGCATTTT.

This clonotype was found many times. This chain's CDR3 is CASGWAGGEAFF. Here the CDR3 DNA reads TGTGCCAGCGGTTGGGCGGGGGGGGAAGCTTTCTTT. The chain uses TRBV7-2 and TRBJ1-1; D is possibly TRBD1 (5 bases). Trimming pared 8 bases from V and 8 bases from J, leaving 15 bases between. From germline, CDR1 is SGHTA and CDR2 FQGNSA. The CDR3 is 12 amino acids.

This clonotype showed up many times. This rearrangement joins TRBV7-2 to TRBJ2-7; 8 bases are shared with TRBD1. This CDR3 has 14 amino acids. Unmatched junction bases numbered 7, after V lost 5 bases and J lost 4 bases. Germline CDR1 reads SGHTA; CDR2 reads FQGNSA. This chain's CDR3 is CASSVTGDRYEQYF. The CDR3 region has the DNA TGTGCCAGCAGCGTGACAGGGGATCGGTACGAGCAGTACTTC.

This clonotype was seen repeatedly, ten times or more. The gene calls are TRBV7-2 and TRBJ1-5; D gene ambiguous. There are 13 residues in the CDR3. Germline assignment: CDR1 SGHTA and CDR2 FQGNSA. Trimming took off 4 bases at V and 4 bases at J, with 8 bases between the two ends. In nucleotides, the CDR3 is TGTGCCAGCAGCTCAGACCCAAATCAGCCCCAGCATTTT. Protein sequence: CASSSDPNQPQHF.

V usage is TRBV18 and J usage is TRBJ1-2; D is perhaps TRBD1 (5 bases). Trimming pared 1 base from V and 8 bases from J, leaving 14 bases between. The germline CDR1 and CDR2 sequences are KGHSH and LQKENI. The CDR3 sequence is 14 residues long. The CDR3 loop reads CASSPLGDWRGYTF. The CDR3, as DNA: TGTGCCAGCTCACCACTGGGGGATTGGCGGGGCTACACCTTC. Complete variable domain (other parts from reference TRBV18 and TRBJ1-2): NAGVMQNPRHLVRRRGQEARLRCSPMKGHSHVYWYRQLPEEGLKFMVYLQKENIIDESGMPKERFSAEFPKEGPSILRIQQVVRGDSAAYFCASSPLGDWRGYTFGSGTRLTVV.

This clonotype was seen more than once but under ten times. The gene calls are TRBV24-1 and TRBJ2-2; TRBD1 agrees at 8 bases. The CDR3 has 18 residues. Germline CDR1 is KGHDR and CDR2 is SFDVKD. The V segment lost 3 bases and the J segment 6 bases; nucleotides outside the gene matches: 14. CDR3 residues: CATSDNTGAGGAPGELFF. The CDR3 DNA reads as TGTGCCACCAGTGATAACACGGGGGCAGGGGGCGCGCCCGGGGAGCTGTTTTTT.

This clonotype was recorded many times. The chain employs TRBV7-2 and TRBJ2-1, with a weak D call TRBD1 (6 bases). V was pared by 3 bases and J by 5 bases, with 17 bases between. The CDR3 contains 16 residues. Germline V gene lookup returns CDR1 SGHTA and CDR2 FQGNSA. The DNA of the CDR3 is TGTGCCAGCAGCTTGGATAGCCCAGGGGTAAACAATGAGCAGTTCTTC. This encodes CASSLDSPGVNNEQFF.

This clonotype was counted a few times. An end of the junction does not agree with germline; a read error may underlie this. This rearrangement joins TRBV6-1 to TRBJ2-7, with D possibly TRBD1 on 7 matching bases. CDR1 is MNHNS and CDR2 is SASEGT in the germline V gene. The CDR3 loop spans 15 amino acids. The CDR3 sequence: CASREEQGRIYEQYF. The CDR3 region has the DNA TGTGCCAGCAGAGAAGAACAGGGGAGGATCTACGAGCAGTACTTC.

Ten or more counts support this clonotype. Written as DNA, the CDR3 is TGTGCCAGCAGCTCAGACCTCGGACAGGGGTTGAACACTGAAGCTTTCTTT. This encodes CASSSDLGQGLNTEAFF. The chain links TRBV7-2 to TRBJ1-1, with TRBD1 matching over 9 bases. This CDR3 has 17 residues. The germline gives CDR1 SGHTA, CDR2 FQGNSA. With 4 bases clipped from V and 0 bases from J, the junction kept 9 bases outside the gene matches.

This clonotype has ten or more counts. CDR3 loop: CASSSDRVRAFF. The CDR3, as DNA: TGTGCCAGCAGCTCGGACAGGGTTCGAGCTTTCTTT. The gene calls are TRBV7-2 and TRBJ1-1, with 8 positions matching TRBD1. This CDR3 has 12 residues. J gave up 10 bases and V 4 bases, and 5 bases lay outside the gene matches. CDR1 and CDR2 (germline): SGHTA, FQGNSA.

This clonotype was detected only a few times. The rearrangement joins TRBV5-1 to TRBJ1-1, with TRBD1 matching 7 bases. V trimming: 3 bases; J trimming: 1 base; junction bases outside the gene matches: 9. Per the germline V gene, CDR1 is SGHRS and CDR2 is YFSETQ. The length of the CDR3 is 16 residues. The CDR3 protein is CASSSGGGAGNTEAFF. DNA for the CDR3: TGCGCCAGCAGCTCGGGAGGGGGCGCGGGGAACACTGAAGCTTTCTTT.

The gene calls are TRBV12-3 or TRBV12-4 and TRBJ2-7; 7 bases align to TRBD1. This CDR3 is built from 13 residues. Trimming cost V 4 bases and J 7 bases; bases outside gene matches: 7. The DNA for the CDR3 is TGTGCCAGCAGTTCCAAGGGGGCCGGGGAGCAGTACTTC. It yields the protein CASSSKGAGEQYF.

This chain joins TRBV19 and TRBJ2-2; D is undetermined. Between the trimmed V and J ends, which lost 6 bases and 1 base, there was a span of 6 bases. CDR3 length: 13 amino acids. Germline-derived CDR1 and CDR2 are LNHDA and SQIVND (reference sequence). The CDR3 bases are TGTGCCAGTAGAGGTCTGAACACCGGGGAGCTGTTTTTT. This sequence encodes CASRGLNTGELFF.

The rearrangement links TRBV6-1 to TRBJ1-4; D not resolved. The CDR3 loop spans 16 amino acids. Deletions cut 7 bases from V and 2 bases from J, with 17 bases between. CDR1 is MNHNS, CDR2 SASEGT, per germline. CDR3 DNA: TGTGCCAGCAAGGCGGGTTACAGATCCACTAATGAAAAACTGTTTTTT. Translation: CASKAGYRSTNEKLFF.

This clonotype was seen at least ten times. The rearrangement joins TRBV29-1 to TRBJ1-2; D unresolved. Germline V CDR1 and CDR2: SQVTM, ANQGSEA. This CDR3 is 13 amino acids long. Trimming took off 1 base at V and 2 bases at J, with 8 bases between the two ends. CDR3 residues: CSVEAQPNYGYTF. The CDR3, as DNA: TGCAGCGTTGAAGCCCAGCCCAACTATGGCTACACCTTC. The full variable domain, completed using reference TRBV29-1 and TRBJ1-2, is SAVISQKPSRDICQRGTSLTIQCQVDSQVTMMFWYRQQPGQSLTLIATANQGSEATYESGFVIDKFPISRPNLTFSTLTVSNMSPEDSSIYLCSVEAQPNYGYTFGSGTRLTVV.

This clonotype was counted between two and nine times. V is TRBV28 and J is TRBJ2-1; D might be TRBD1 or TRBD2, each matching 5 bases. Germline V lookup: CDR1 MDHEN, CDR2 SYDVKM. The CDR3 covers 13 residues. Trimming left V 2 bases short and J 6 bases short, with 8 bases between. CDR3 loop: CASSLGTRNEQFF. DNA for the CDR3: TGTGCCAGCAGTTTAGGGACCCGCAATGAGCAGTTCTTC.